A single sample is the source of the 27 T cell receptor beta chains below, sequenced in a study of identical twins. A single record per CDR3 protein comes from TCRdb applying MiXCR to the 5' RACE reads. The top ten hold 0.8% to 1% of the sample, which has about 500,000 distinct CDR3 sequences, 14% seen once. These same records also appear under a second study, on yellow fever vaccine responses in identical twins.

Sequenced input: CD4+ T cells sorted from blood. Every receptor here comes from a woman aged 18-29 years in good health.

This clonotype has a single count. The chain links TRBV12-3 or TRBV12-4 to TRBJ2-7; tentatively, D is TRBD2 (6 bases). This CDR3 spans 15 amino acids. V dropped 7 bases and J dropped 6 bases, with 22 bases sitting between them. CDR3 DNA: TGTGCCAGCAAGGCGAGCGGGCGATCTGTCGGCGAGCAGTACTTC. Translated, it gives CASKASGRSVGEQYF.

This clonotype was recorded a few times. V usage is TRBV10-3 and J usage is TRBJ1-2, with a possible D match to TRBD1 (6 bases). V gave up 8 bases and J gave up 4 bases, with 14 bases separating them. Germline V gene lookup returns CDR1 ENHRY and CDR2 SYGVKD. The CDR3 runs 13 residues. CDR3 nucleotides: TGTGCCATCTATCGACAGGCTACCTATGGCTACACCTTC. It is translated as CAIYRQATYGYTF.

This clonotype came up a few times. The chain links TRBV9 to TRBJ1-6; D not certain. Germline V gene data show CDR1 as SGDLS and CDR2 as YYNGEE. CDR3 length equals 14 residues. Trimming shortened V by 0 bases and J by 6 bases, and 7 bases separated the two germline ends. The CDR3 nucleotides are TGTGCCAGCAGCGTAGCACAGCCTAATTCACCCCTCCACTTT. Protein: CASSVAQPNSPLHF.

DNA for the CDR3: TGTGCCACCAGCAGAGATTTGGTTATCGAGCAGTACTTC. Encoded protein: CATSRDLVIEQYF. The chain carries TRBV15 and TRBJ2-7; unclear D gene. This CDR3 region has 13 residues. The ends were cut back, 0 bases at V and 6 bases at J, with 9 bases in the middle. Germline assignment: CDR1 LNHNV and CDR2 YYDKDF (reference sequence).

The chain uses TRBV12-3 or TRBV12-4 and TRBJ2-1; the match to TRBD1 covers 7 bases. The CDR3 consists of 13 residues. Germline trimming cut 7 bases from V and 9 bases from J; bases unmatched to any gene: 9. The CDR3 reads CASNNRQGSEQFF. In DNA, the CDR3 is TGTGCCAGCAACAACAGACAGGGCAGTGAGCAGTTCTTC.

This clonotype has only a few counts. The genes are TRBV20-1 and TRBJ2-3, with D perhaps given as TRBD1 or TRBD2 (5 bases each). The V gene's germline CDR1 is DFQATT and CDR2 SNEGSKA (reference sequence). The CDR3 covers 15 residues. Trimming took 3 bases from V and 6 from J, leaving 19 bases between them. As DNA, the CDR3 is TGCAGTGCTAGGAGGGCTGGGGTAGCAGGGGATACGCAGTATTTT. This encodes CSARRAGVAGDTQYF.

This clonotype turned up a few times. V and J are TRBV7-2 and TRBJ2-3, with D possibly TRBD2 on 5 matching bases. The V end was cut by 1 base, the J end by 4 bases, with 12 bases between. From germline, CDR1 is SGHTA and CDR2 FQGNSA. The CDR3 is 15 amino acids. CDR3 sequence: CASSLERLNSDTQYF. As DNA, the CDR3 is TGTGCCAGCAGCTTAGAGCGGCTGAATTCAGATACGCAGTATTTT.

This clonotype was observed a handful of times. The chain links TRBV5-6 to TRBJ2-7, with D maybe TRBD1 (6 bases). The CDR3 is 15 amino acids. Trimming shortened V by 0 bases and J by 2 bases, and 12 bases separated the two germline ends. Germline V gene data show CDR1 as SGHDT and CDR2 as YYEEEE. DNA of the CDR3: TGTGCCAGCAGCTTGGTTAACAGGGTCCCCTACGAGCAGTACTTC. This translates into CASSLVNRVPYEQYF.

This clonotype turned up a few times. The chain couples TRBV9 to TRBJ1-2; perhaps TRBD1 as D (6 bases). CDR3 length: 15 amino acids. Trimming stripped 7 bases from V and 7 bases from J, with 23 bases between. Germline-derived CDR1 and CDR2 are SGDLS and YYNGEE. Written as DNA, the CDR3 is TGTGCCAGCGGATATACAGGACAGCAGTTCTTTGGCTACACCTTC. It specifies CASGYTGQQFFGYTF.

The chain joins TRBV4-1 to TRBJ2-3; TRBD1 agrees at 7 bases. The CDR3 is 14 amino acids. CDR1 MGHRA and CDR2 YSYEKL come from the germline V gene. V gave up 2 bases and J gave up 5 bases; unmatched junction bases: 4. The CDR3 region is CASSQSTGRDTQYF. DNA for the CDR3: TGCGCCAGCAGCCAATCGACAGGGCGAGATACGCAGTATTTT.

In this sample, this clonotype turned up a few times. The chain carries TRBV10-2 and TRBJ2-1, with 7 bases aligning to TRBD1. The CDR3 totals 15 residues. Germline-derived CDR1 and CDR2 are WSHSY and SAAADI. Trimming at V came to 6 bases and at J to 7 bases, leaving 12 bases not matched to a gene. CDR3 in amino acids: CASSSTGLRLNEQFF. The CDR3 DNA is TGCGCCAGCAGCTCGACAGGGTTAAGGTTAAATGAGCAGTTCTTC.

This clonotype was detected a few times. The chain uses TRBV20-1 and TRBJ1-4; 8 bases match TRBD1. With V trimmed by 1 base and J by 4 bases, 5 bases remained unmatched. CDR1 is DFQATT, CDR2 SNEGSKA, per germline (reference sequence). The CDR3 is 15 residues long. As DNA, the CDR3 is TGCAGTGCTAGAGGGTGGGACAGGAATAATGAAAAACTGTTTTTT. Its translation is CSARGWDRNNEKLFF.

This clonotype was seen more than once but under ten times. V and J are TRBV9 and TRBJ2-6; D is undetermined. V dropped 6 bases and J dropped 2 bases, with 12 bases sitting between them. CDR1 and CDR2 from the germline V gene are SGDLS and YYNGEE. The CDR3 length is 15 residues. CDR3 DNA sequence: TGTGCCAGCACCCTATGGAGCACTGGGGCCAACGTCCTGACTTTC. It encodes CASTLWSTGANVLTF.

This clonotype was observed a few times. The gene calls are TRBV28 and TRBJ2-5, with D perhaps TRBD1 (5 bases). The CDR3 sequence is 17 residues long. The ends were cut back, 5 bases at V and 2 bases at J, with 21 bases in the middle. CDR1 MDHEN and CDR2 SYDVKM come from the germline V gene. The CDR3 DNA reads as TGTGCCAGCAGTCCAATCAGGGCCCGGCAGTTACAAGAGACCCAGTACTTC. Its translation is CASSPIRARQLQETQYF.

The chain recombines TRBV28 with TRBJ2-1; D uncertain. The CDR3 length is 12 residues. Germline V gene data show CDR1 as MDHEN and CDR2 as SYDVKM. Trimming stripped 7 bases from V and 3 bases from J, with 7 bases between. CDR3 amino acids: CASIGRYNEQFF. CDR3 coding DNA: TGTGCCAGCATTGGCCGCTACAATGAGCAGTTCTTC.

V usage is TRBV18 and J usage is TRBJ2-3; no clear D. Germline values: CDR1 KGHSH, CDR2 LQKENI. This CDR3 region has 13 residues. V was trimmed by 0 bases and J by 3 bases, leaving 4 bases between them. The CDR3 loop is CASSPPRTDTQYF. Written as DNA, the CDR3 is TGTGCCAGCTCACCACCTCGGACAGATACGCAGTATTTT.

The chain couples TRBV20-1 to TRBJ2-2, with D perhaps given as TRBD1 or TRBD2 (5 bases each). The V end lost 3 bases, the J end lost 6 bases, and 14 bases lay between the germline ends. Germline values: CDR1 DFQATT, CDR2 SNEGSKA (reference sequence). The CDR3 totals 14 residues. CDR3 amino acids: CSARRASGPGELFF. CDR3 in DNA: TGCAGTGCTAGGAGAGCCTCGGGGCCCGGGGAGCTGTTTTTT.

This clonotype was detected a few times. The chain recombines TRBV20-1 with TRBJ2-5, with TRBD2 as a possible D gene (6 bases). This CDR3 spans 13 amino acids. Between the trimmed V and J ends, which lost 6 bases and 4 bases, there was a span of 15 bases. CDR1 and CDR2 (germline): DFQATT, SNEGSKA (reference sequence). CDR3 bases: TGCAGTGCGGCCGGGAGTAGGATAGAGACCCAGTACTTC. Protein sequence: CSAAGSRIETQYF.

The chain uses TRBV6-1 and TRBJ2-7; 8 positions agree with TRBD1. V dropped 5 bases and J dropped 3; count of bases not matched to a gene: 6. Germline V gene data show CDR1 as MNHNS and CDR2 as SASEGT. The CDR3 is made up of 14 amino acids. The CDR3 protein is CASSLDRGGYEQYF. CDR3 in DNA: TGTGCCAGCAGTCTTGACAGGGGTGGCTACGAGCAGTACTTC.

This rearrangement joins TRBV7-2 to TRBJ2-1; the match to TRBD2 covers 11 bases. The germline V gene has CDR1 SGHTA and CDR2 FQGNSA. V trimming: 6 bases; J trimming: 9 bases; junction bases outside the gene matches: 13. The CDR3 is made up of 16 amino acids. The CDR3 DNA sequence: TGTGCCAGCAGAATTAGCGGGGGGGCGGTCTGGGGTGAGCAGTTCTTC. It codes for CASRISGGAVWGEQFF.

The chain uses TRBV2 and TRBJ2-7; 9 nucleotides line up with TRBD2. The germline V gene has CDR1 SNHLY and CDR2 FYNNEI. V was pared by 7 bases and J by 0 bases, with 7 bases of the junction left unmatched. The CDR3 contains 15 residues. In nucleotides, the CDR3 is TGTGCCAGCACCATAAGCGGGGGGTCCTCCTACGAGCAGTACTTC. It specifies CASTISGGSSYEQYF.

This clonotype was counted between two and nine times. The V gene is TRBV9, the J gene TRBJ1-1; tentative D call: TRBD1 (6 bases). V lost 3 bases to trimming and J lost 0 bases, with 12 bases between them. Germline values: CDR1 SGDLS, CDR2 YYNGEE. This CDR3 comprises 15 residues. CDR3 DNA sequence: TGTGCCAGCAGCGCAAGACAGGAGCTGAACACTGAAGCTTTCTTT. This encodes CASSARQELNTEAFF.

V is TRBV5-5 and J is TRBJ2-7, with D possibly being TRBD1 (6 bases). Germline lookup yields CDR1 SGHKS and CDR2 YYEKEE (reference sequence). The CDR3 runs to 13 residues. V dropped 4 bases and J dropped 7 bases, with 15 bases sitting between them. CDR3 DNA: TGTGCCAGCAGCCTAACGGACAGCGTGGAGCAGTACTTC. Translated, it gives CASSLTDSVEQYF.

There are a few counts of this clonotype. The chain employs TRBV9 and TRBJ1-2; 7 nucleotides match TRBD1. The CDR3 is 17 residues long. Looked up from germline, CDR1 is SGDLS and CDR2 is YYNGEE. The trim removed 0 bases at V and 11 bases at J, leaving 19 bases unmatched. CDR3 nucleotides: TGTGCCAGCAGCGTAGGGGACCTTTTTGGGCACAGGGGTCTTTACACCTTC. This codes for CASSVGDLFGHRGLYTF.

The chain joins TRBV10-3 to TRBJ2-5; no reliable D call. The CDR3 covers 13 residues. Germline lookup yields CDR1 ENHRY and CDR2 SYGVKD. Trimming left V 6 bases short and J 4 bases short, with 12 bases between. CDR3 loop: CAIRRETRETQYF. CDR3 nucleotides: TGTGCCATCAGGCGAGAGACGCGAGAGACCCAGTACTTC.

The CDR3 region has the DNA TGTGCCAGCAGCTATTTCGGGGGGCGCGGGGAGCAGTACTTC. It translates to CASSYFGGRGEQYF. The chain carries TRBV7-9 and TRBJ2-7; D might be TRBD2 (7 bases). Germline assignment: CDR1 SEHNR and CDR2 FQNEAQ (reference sequence). V was clipped by 4 bases and J by 7 bases, with 17 bases between them. CDR3 length equals 14 residues. Using reference TRBV7-9 and TRBJ2-7 for the parts outside the CDR3, the full variable domain is DTGVSQNPRHKITKRGQNVTFRCDPISEHNRLYWYRQTLGQGPEFLTYFQNEAQLEKSRLLSDRFSAERPKGSFSTLEIQRTEQGDSAMYLCASSYFGGRGEQYFGPGTRLTVT.

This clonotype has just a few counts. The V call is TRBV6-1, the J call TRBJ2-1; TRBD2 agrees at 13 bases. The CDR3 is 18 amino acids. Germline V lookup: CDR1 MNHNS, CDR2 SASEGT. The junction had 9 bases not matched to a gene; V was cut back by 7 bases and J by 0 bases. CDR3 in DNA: TGTGCCAGCACTCGACTAGCGGGAGGAAAAAGCTCCTACAATGAGCAGTTCTTC. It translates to CASTRLAGGKSSYNEQFF.